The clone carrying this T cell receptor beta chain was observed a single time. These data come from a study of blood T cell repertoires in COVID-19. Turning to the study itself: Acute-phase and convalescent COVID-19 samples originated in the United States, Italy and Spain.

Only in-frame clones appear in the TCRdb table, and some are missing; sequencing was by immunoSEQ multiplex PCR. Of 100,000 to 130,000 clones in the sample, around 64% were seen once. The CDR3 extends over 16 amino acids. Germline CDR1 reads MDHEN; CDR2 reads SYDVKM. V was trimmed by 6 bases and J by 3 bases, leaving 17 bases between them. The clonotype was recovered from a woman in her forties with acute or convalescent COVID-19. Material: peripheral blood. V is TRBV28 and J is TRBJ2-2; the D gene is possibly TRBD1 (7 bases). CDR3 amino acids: CASSPLARGDTGELFF. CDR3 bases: TGTGCCAGCAGCCCGCTGGCCAGGGGGGACACCGGGGAGCTGTTTTTT. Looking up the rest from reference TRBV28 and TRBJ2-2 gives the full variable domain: DVKVTQSSRYLVKRTGEKVFLECVQDMDHENMFWYRQDPGLGLRLIYFSYDVKMKEKGDIPEGYSVSREKKERFSLILESASTNQTSMYLCASSPLARGDTGELFFGEGSRLTVL.